This paragraph reports one TCR beta chain. Every patient relapsed after autologous stem cell transplantation, and brentuximab vedotin exposure varied. The data are from a study of PD-1 blockade in classical Hodgkin lymphoma. V lost 1 base to trimming and J lost 1 base, with 5 bases between them. The length of the CDR3 is 13 residues. Per the germline V gene, CDR1 is SGHTA and CDR2 is FQGNSA. Repertoires were generated with immunoSEQ multiplex PCR, while TCRdb's copy carries only in-frame clones and drops some. Of about 41,000 clones listed, over 70% were seen once; the top ten hold 20% to 25%. This chain links TRBV7-2 with TRBJ2-7; D unclear. The sample consisted of peripheral blood mononuclear cells (PBMCs), taken at baseline. The receptor comes from a human donor with classical Hodgkin lymphoma. DNA of the CDR3: TGTGCCAGCAGCTTAGTCTTATCCTACGAGCAGTACTTC. Translating it yields CASSLVLSYEQYF.